A single TCR beta chain is shown here with its context. The sample carries other DNA sequences with the same CDR3. The CDR3 has 14 residues. The V and J ends lost 4 bases and 0 bases respectively, with 8 bases between them. Germline values: CDR1 SGHNT, CDR2 YYREEE (reference sequence). These data are taken from a study of blood T cell repertoires in COVID-19. At the level of the study: Collection of acute and convalescent COVID-19 samples took place in the United States, Italy and Spain. Sources were T cells, B-cell-depleted T cells, or PBMCs; the material itself was cDNA or gDNA.

In the authors' workflow: Reference gene primer amplification yielded estimated nucleated cell counts. Sequencing was performed with immunoSEQ multiplex PCR; in TCRdb, only in-frame clones are kept and a portion is missing. V, J and clone size were drawn from that table, and D and trimming were deduced from the DNA. The sample carries roughly 100,000 clones, 80% to 90% recorded once. The V gene is TRBV5-4, the J gene TRBJ1-5, with D perhaps TRBD1 (6 bases). The sample was peripheral blood. The sequence was obtained from a woman aged 80 or over with acute or convalescent COVID-19. CDR3 bases: TGTGCCAGCAGCCTGGACAGTAGCAATCAGCCCCAGCATTTT. This translates into CASSLDSSNQPQHF.